This T cell receptor beta chain was sequenced in a study of CXCR3-negative and CXCR3-positive naive CD8 T cells. This CDR3 spans 15 amino acids. Germline-derived CDR1 and CDR2 are LGHNA and YSLEER. TRB cDNA libraries were made by UMI-labeled 5' RACE. For each CDR3 protein, TCRdb gives one entry from its re-call of the 5' RACE reads, without DNA. The repertoire table contains about 53,000 distinct CDR3 sequences. Sequences were obtained from naive CXCR3- CD8+ T cells from blood. The subset: CD45RO-CCR7+CD27+CD95- naive CD8+ T cells lacking CXCR3 (TNR3-). This TCR was recovered from a human donor in good health. Some clones in this sample may be carry-over from other donors' samples. The chain joins TRBV4-3 to TRBJ2-7; no DNA is available, so the TRBD1 call from TCRdb remains unchecked. This chain's CDR3 is CASSQEGRGGYEQYF.